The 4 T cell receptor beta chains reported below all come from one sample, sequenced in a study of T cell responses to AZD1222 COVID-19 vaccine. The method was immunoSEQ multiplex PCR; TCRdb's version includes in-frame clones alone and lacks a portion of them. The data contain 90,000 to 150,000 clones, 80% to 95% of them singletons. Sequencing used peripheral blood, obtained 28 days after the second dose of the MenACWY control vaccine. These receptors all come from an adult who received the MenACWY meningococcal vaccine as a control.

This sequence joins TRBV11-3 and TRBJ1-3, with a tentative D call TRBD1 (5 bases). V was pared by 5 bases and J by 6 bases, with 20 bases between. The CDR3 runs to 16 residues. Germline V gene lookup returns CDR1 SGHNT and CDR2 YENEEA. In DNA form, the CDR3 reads TGTGCCAGCAGCACAAGTAGGGGAGGCTTGGAAAACACCATATATTTT. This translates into CASSTSRGGLENTIYF.

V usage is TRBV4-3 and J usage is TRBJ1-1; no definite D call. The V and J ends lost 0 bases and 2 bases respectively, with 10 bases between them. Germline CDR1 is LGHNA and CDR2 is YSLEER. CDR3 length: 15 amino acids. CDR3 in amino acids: CASSQEVGDNTEAFF. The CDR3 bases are TGCGCCAGCAGCCAAGAGGTTGGAGATAACACTGAAGCTTTCTTT.

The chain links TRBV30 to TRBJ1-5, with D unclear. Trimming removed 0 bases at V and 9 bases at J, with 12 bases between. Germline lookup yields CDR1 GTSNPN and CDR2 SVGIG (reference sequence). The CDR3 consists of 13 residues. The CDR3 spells CAWSVNTPLPQHF. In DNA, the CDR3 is TGTGCCTGGAGTGTCAATACCCCGCTGCCCCAGCATTTT.

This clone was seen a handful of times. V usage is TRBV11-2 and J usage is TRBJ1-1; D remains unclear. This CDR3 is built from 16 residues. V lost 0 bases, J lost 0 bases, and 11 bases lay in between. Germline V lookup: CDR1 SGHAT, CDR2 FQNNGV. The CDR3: CASSLDRSVLNTEAFF. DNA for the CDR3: TGTGCCAGCAGCTTAGATCGTTCAGTCCTGAACACTGAAGCTTTCTTT.